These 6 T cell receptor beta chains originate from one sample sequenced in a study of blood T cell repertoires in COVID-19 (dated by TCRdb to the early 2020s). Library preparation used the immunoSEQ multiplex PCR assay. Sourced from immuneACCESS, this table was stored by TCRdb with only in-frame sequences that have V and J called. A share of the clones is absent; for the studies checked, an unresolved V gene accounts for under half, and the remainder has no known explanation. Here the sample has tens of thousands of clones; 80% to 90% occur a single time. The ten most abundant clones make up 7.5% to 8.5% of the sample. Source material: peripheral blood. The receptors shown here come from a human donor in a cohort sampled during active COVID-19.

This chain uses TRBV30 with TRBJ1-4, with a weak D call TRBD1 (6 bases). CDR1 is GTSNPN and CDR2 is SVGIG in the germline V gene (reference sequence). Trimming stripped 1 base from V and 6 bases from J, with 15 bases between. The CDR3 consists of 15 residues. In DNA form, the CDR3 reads TGTGCCTGGAGTGCCGGGGGGCCAGGGGATGAAAAACTGTTTTTT. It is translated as CAWSAGGPGDEKLFF.

The chain's CDR3 is CASSQDVPSGTVVGYEQYF. The CDR3, as DNA: TGCGCCAGCAGCCAAGATGTGCCTAGCGGGACGGTAGTTGGCTACGAGCAGTACTTC. The chain employs TRBV4-3 and TRBJ2-7; 9 nucleotides agree with TRBD2. V dropped 0 bases and J dropped 3; count of bases not matched to a gene: 15. Germline V gene lookup returns CDR1 LGHNA and CDR2 YSLEER. The CDR3 extends over 19 amino acids.

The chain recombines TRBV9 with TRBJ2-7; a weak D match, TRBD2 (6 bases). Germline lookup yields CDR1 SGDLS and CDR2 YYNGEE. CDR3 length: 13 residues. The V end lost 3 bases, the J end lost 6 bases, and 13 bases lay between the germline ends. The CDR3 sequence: CASSGIAAGEQYF. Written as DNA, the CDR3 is TGTGCCAGCAGCGGAATAGCGGCTGGCGAGCAGTACTTC.

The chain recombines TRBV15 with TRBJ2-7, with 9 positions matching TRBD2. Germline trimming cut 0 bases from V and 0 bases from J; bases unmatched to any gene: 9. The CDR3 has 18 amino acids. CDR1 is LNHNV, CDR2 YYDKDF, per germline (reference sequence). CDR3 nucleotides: TGTGCCACCAGCAGAGAGCGTCTAGCGGGACGCCCCTCCTACGAGCAGTACTTC. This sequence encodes CATSRERLAGRPSYEQYF. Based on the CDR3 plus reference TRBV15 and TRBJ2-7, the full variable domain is DAMVIQNPRYQVTQFGKPVTLSCSQTLNHNVMYWYQQKSSQAPKLLFHYYDKDFNNEADTPDNFQSRRPNTSFCFLDIRSPGLGDTAMYLCATSRERLAGRPSYEQYFGPGTRLTVT.

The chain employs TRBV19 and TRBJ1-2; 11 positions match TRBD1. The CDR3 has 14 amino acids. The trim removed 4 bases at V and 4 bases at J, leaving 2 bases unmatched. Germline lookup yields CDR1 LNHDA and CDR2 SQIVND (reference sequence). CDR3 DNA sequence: TGTGCCAGTAGTAGGACAGGGGGCTTCTATGGCTACACCTTC. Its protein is CASSRTGGFYGYTF.

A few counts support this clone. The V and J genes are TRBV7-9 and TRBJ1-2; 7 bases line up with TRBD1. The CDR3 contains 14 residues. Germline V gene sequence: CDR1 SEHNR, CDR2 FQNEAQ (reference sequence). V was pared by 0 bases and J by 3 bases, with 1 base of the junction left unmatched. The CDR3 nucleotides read TGTGCCAGCAGCTTAGCCCAGGGGGACTATGGCTACACCTTC. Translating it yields CASSLAQGDYGYTF.